One sample yielded the 10 T cell receptor beta chains listed below, sequenced in a study of T-cell memory formation after mild COVID-19. TCRdb processed the 5' RACE reads anew with MiXCR; each CDR3 protein has one entry. The repertoire has around 500,000 distinct CDR3 sequences, 18% of them found once; the top ten carry 12%. Sequenced sample: PBMCs or a T cell subset sorted from them (not recorded which). The receptors were sampled from an adult woman who had mild COVID-19 (a few samples of this study predate the infection). Cell type and time point are not known.

The chain is built from TRBV5-1 and TRBJ2-2, with 8 bases identical to TRBD1. V shed 4 bases and J 0 bases; nucleotides not matched to a gene: 5. The CDR3 has 16 amino acids. The germline CDR1 and CDR2 sequences are SGHRS and YFSETQ. CDR3 sequence reads: CASSHRTGPNTGELFF. CDR3 sequence (DNA): TGCGCCAGCAGCCATCGGACAGGGCCGAACACCGGGGAGCTGTTTTTT.

Written as DNA, the CDR3 is TGCGCCAGCAGCTTGGACCGGGGGGGCAAGGGAGATACGCAGTATTTT. Its translation: CASSLDRGGKGDTQYF. This chain links TRBV5-1 with TRBJ2-3; 8 bases agree with TRBD2. V lost 0 bases, J lost 5 bases, and 8 bases stayed unmatched. This CDR3 comprises 16 residues. Germline CDR1 reads SGHRS; CDR2 reads YFSETQ.

This clonotype was detected only a few times. The J gene is TRBJ2-3, the V gene TRBV29-1; D uncertain. V was trimmed by 0 bases and J by 0 bases, leaving 7 bases between them. The CDR3 totals 14 residues. Germline V lookup: CDR1 SQVTM, CDR2 ANQGSEA. The CDR3 sequence is CSVEEVTSTDTQYF. CDR3 DNA: TGCAGCGTTGAAGAGGTTACTAGCACAGATACGCAGTATTTT.

The chain combines TRBV7-9 with TRBJ1-2; TRBD1 agrees at 8 bases. The CDR3 contains 15 residues. J lost 3 bases, V lost 5 bases, and 8 bases had no gene match. Germline CDR1 is SEHNR and CDR2 is FQNEAQ (reference sequence). The DNA for the CDR3 is TGTGCCAGCAGCGAAACCGGGACAGGTCACTATGGCTACACCTTC. Translation: CASSETGTGHYGYTF.

The J gene is TRBJ2-7, the V gene TRBV1; the table's D call TRBD1 went unverified against the DNA. TRBV1 is reported as a pseudogene. The CDR3 has 16 amino acids. The CDR3 nucleotides read TGCACCAGCCGAGGGACAGGGCCCGGGTTCCTCTACGAGCAGTACTTC. Translating gives CTSRGTGPGFLYEQYF.

The rearrangement links TRBV9 to TRBJ2-1; no firm D call. The CDR3 is 12 amino acids. The V end lost 1 base, the J end lost 9 bases, and 8 bases lay between the germline ends. Per germline, CDR1 SGDLS and CDR2 YYNGEE. CDR3 protein: CASSVTGTEQFF. The CDR3 DNA reads as TGTGCCAGCAGCGTAACCGGCACTGAGCAGTTCTTC.

The rearrangement uses TRBV2 and TRBJ2-1, with TRBD1 matching over 10 bases. With V trimmed by 4 bases and J by 4 bases, 7 bases remained unmatched. The CDR3 is 16 amino acids. Germline V gene sequence: CDR1 SNHLY, CDR2 FYNNEI. CDR3 amino acids: CASSGGQGRLYNEQFF. CDR3 in DNA: TGTGCCAGCAGTGGGGGACAGGGGAGGCTGTACAATGAGCAGTTCTTC.

V and J are TRBV3-1 and TRBJ2-7, with D hard to call. Trimming took off 0 bases at V and 3 bases at J, with 6 bases between the two ends. The germline V gene has CDR1 LGHDT and CDR2 YNNKEL (reference sequence). This CDR3 is built from 13 residues. CDR3 nucleotides: TGTGCCAGCAGCCAAGAACTTGGCTACGAGCAGTACTTC. Translated, it gives CASSQELGYEQYF.

This clonotype appeared a few times. CDR3 bases: TGTGCCAGCAGTGAAGACAGGGGCTCTAGCAATCAGCCCCAGCATTTT. Translated: CASSEDRGSSNQPQHF. The chain is built from TRBV28 and TRBJ1-5; 8 bases line up with TRBD1. CDR1 is MDHEN, CDR2 SYDVKM, per germline. V was clipped by 5 bases and J by 0 bases; unmatched bases: 6. CDR3 size: 16 residues.

The V gene is TRBV2, the J gene TRBJ2-5, with TRBD2 matching over 13 bases. Losses at the gene ends were 4 bases for V and 5 bases for J; bases not matched to a gene: 7. CDR3 size: 16 residues. The germline gives CDR1 SNHLY, CDR2 FYNNEI. The CDR3 sequence is CASSAGLAGAGETQYF. CDR3 sequence (DNA): TGTGCCAGCAGTGCTGGACTAGCGGGAGCCGGGGAGACCCAGTACTTC. The full variable domain, with the rest looked up from reference TRBV2 and TRBJ2-5, is EPEVTQTPSHQVTQMGQEVILRCVPISNHLYFYWYRQILGQKVEFLVSFYNNEISEKSEIFDDQFSVERPDGSNFTLKIRSTKLEDSAMYFCASSAGLAGAGETQYFGPGTRLLVL.